This T cell receptor beta chain was recovered during a study of blood T cells in healthy people across ages. It was with a sample-barcoded 5' primer and a J-beta primer mix that a second PCR of roughly 7 to 12 cycles was run. Each CDR3 protein is one row after TCRdb ran MiXCR on the 5' RACE reads. In the table there are around 1,500,000 distinct CDR3 sequences, approximately 28% of which are singletons. Trimming took 0 bases from V and 7 from J; bases not matched to a gene: 9. Germline CDR1 MNHEY, CDR2 SMNVEV (reference sequence). The CDR3 totals 17 residues. This receptor was obtained from a woman in her thirties in good health. The chain links TRBV27 to TRBJ2-2, with 9 bases aligning to TRBD1. The source material was blood. The CDR3 bases are TGTGCCAGCAGTTTATCCACCGGGACAGGGATAGACGGGGAGCTGTTTTTT. This sequence encodes CASSLSTGTGIDGELFF.